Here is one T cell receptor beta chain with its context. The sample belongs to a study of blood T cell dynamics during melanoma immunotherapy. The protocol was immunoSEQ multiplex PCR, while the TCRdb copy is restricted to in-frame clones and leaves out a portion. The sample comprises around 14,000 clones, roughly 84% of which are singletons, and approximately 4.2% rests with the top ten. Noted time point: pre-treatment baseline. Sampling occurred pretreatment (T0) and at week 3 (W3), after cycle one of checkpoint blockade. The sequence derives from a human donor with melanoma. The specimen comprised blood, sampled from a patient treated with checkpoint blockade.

The CDR3 region has the DNA TGCGCCACCGGGGTCGCCGGGGAGCTGTTTTTT. It specifies CATGVAGELFF. V is TRBV5-1 and J is TRBJ2-2; tentatively, D is TRBD2 (5 bases). The CDR3 has 11 amino acids. The V gene lost 9 bases and the J gene lost 6 bases, with 9 bases spanning the gap. Germline V gene lookup returns CDR1 SGHRS and CDR2 YFSETQ.